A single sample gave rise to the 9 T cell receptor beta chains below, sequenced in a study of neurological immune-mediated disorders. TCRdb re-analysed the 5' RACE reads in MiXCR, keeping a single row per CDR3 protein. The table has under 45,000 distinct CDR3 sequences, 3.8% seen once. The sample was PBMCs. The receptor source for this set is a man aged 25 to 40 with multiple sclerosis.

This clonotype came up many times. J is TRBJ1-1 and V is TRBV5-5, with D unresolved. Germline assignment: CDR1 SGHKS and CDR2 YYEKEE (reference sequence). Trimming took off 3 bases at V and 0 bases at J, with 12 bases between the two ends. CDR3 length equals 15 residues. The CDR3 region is CASSSNGRMNTEAFF. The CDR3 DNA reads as TGTGCCAGCAGCTCAAATGGACGGATGAACACTGAAGCTTTCTTT.

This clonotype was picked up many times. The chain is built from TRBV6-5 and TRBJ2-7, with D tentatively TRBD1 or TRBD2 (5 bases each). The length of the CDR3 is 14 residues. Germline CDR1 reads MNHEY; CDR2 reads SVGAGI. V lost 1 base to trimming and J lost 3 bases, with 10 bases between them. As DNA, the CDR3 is TGTGCCAGCAGTTACTATGGGACGCACTACGAGCAGTACTTC. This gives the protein CASSYYGTHYEQYF.

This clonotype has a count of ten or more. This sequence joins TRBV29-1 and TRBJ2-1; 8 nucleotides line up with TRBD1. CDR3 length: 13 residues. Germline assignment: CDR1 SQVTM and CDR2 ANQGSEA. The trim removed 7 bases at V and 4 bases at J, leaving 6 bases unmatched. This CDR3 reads CSARGLNYNEQFF. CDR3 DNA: TGCAGCGCCAGGGGGCTGAATTACAATGAGCAGTTCTTC.

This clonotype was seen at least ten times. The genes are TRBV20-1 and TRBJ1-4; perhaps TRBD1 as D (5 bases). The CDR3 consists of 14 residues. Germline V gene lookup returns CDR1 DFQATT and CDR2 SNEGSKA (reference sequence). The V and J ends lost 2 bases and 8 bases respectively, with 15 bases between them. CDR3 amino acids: CSARKTEDNEKLFF. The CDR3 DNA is TGCAGTGCTAGAAAGACAGAAGATAACGAAAAACTGTTTTTT.

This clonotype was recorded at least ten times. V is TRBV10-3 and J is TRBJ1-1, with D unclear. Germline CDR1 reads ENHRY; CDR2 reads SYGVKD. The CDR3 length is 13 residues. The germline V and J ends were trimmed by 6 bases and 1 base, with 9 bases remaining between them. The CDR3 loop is CAISQQTNTEAFF. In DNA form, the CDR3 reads TGTGCCATCAGCCAGCAGACGAACACTGAAGCTTTCTTT.

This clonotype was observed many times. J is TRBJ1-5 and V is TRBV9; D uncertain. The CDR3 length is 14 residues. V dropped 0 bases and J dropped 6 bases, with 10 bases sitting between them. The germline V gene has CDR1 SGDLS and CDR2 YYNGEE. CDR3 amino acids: CASSVEGGSQPQHF. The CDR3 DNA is TGTGCCAGCAGCGTAGAGGGAGGTAGTCAGCCCCAGCATTTT.

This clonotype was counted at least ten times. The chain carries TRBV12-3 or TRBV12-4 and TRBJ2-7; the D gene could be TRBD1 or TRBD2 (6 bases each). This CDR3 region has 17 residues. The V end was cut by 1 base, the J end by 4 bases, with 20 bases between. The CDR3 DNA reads TGTGCCAGCAGTTTAGTTACGGGGGCGGAGACGGGGTACGAGCAGTACTTC. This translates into CASSLVTGAETGYEQYF.

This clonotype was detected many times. CDR3 protein: CASSLNEGAGYTF. CDR3 in DNA: TGTGCCAGCAGTTTAAACGAGGGGGCTGGCTACACCTTC. The chain links TRBV27 to TRBJ1-2; 7 bases align to TRBD1. The germline CDR1 and CDR2 sequences are MNHEY and SMNVEV (reference sequence). After removal of 2 bases from V and 7 bases from J, the junction contained 4 bases not matched to a gene. The CDR3 length is 13 residues.

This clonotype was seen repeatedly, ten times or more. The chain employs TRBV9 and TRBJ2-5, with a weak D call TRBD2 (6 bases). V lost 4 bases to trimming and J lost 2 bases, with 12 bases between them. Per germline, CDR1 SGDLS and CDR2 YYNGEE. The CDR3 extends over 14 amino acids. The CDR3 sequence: CASSPSAHQETQYF. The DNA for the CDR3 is TGTGCCAGCAGCCCTAGCGCCCATCAAGAGACCCAGTACTTC.